This entry features one T cell receptor beta chain sequence. This sample stems from a study of blood T cell repertoires in COVID-19. Overall study: Italy, Spain and the United States were the sources of the convalescent and acute COVID-19 samples. PBMCs, B-cell-depleted T cells, or T cells provided the cDNA or gDNA that made up the material.

Trimming removed 0 bases at V and 5 bases at J, with 11 bases between. CDR3 length equals 14 residues. CDR1 MGHRA and CDR2 YSYEKL come from the germline V gene. Source study methods: Cell counts per sample came from amplifying reference gene primers. This table comes from immunoSEQ multiplex PCR, and its TCRdb copy is limited to in-frame clones, with some not included. D and trimming were read from the DNA, whereas the V and J calls and clone size are those reported in that table. The sample lists 60,000 to 85,000 clones; about four fifths were seen once. This clonotype was obtained from a man aged 70-80 years with acute or convalescent COVID-19. The chain links TRBV4-1 to TRBJ2-7; D perhaps matches TRBD1 (6 bases). The sequencing input was peripheral blood. CDR3 bases: TGCGCCAGCAGCCAAGAGGGACAATGGGACGAGCAGTACTTC. Residues: CASSQEGQWDEQYF.